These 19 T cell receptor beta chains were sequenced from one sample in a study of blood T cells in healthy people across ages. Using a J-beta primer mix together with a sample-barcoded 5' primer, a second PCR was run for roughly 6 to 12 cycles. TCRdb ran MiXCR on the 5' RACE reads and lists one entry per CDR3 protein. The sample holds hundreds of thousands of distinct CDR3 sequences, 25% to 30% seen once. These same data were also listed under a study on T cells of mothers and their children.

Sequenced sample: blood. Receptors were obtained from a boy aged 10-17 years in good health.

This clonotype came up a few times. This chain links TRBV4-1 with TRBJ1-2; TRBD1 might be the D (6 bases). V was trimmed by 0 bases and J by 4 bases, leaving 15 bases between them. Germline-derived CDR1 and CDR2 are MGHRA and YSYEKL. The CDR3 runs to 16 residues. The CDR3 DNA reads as TGCGCCAGCAGCCAAGATAGGGGGACCGACTTCTATGGCTACACCTTC. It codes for CASSQDRGTDFYGYTF.

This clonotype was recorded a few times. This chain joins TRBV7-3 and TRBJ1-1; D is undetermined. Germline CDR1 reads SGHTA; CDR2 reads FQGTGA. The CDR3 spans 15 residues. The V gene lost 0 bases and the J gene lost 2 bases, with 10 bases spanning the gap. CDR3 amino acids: CASSLTPRVNTEAFF. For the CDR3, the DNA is TGTGCCAGCAGCTTAACTCCAAGGGTTAACACTGAAGCTTTCTTT.

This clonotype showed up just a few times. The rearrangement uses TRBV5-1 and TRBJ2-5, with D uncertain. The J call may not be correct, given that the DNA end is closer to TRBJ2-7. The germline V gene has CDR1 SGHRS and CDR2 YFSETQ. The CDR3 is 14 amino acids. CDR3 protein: CASSLGQTHDEQYF. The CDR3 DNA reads TGCGCCAGCAGCTTGGGGCAGACGCACGACGAGCAGTACTTC.

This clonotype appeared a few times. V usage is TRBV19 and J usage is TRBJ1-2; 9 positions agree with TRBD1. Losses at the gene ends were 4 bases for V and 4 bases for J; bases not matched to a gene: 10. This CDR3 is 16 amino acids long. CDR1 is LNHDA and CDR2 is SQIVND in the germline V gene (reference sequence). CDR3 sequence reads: CASSTYTGTGTYGYTF. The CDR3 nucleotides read TGTGCCAGTAGTACCTATACCGGGACAGGGACCTATGGCTACACCTTC.

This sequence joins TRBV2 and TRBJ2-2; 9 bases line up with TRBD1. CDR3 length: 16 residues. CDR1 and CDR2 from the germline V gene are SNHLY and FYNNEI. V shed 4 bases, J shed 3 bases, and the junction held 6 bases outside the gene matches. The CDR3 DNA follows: TGTGCCAGCAGTGCCAGGACAGGGGTGCACACCGGGGAGCTGTTTTTT. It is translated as CASSARTGVHTGELFF.

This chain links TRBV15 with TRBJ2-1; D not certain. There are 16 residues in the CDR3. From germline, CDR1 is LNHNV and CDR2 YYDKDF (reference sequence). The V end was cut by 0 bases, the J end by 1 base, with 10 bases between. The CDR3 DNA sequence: TGTGCCACCAGCAGAGATTTTGTGGGATCCTACAATGAGCAGTTCTTC. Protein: CATSRDFVGSYNEQFF.

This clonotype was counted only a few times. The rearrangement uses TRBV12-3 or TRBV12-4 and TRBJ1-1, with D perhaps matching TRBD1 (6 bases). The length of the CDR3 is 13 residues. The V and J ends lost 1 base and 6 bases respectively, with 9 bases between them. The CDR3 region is CASSLDRVAEAFF. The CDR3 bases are TGTGCCAGCAGTTTAGACAGGGTCGCTGAAGCTTTCTTT.

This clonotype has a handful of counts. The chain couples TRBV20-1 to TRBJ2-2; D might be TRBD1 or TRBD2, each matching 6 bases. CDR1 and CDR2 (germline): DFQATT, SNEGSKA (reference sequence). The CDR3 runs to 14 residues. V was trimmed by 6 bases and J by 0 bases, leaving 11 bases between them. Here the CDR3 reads CSAARGPNTGELFF. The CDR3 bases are TGCAGTGCCGCCCGGGGGCCGAACACCGGGGAGCTGTTTTTT.

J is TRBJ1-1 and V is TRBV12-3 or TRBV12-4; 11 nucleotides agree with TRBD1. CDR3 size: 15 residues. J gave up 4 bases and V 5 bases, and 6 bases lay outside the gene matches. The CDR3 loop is CASSPDGTGGTEAFF. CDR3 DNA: TGTGCCAGCAGTCCCGACGGGACAGGGGGCACTGAAGCTTTCTTT.

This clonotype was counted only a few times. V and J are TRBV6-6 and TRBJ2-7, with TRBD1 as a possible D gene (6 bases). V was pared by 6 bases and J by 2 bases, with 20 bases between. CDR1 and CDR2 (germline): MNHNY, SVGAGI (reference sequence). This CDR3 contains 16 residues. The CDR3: CASRPLWGHKPYEQYF. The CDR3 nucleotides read TGTGCCAGCAGACCTTTGTGGGGACACAAACCCTACGAGCAGTACTTC.

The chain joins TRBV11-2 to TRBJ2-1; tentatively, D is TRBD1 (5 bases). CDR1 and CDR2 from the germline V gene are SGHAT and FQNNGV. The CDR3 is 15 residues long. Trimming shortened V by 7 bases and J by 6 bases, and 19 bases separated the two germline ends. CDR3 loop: CASTQGTLFTNEQFF. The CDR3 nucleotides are TGTGCCAGCACCCAGGGAACTCTCTTTACCAATGAGCAGTTCTTC.

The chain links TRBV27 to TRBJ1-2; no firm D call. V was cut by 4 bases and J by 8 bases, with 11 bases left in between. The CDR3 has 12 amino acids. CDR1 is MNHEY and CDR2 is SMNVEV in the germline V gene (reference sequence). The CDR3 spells CASSSPTGGYTF. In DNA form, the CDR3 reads TGTGCCAGCAGTTCCCCAACCGGAGGCTACACCTTC.

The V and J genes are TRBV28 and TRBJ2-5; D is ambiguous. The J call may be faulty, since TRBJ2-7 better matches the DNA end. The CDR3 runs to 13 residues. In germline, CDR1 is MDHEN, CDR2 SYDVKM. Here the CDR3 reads CASSLNGSYEQYF. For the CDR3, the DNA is TGTGCCAGCAGTTTAAACGGCTCCTACGAGCAGTACTTC.

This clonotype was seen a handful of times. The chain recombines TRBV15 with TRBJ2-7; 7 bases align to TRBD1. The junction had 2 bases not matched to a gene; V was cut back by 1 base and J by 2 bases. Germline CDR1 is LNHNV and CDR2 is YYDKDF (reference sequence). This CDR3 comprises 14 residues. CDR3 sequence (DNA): TGTGCCACCAGCAGAGGACAGGGCGCCTACGAGCAGTACTTC. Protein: CATSRGQGAYEQYF.

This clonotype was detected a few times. The CDR3 coding sequence is TGCAGCGTCATGGGGGGGACAGGGCACAATGAGCAGTTCTTC. Translation gives CSVMGGTGHNEQFF. The chain uses TRBV29-1 and TRBJ2-5; 9 bases agree with TRBD1. The end of the DNA is better explained by TRBJ2-1, so the J call may be wrong. The CDR3 runs to 14 residues. Germline CDR1 SQVTM, CDR2 ANQGSEA.

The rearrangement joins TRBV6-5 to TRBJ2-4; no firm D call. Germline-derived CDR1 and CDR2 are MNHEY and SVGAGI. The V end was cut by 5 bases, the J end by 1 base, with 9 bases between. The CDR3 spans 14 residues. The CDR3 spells CASSTLGAKNIQYF. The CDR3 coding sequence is TGTGCCAGCAGTACTTTAGGGGCCAAAAACATTCAGTACTTC.

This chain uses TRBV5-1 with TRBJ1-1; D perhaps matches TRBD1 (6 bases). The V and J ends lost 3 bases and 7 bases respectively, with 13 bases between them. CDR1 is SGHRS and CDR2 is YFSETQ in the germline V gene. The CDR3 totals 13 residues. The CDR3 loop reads CASSSRGGGEAFF. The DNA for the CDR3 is TGCGCCAGCAGCTCGCGTGGAGGGGGTGAAGCTTTCTTT. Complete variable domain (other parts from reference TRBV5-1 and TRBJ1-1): KAGVTQTPRYLIKTRGQQVTLSCSPISGHRSVSWYQQTPGQGLQFLFEYFSETQRNKGNFPGRFSGRQFSNSRSEMNVSTLELGDSALYLCASSSRGGGEAFFGQGTRLTVV.

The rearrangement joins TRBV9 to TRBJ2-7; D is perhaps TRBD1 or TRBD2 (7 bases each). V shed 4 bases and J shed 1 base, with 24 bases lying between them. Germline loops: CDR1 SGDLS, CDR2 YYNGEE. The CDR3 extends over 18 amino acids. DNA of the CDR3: TGTGCCAGCAGCCCCCGCGGGGGAACCGAGACAGGGTCCTACGAGCAGTACTTC. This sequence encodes CASSPRGGTETGSYEQYF.

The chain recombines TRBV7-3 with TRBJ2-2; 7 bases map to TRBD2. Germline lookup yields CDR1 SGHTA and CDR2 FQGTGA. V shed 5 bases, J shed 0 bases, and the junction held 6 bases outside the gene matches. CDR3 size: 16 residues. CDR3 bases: TGTGCCAGCAGCCCATCCAGCGGGGCGAACACCGGGGAGCTGTTTTTT. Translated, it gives CASSPSSGANTGELFF.